These 14 T cell receptor beta chains came from one sample sequenced in a study of neurological immune-mediated disorders. The time point denotes: longitudinal time-point 2. TCRdb itself ran the 5' RACE reads through MiXCR, one entry per CDR3 protein. Among some 87,000 distinct CDR3 sequences listed, approximately 13% were seen once. Material for sequencing was PBMCs. The receptors were gathered from a female donor with HTLV-1-associated myelopathy (HAM/TSP).

This clonotype has ten or more counts. V usage is TRBV5-1 and J usage is TRBJ2-7, with D tentatively TRBD2 (5 bases). Germline V gene data show CDR1 as SGHRS and CDR2 as YFSETQ. Trimming took off 0 bases at V and 6 bases at J, with 7 bases between the two ends. This CDR3 spans 12 amino acids. CDR3 sequence: CASSLESGEQYF. In nucleotides, the CDR3 is TGCGCCAGCAGCTTGGAGAGCGGCGAGCAGTACTTC.

Many counts were recorded for this clonotype. V usage is TRBV29-1 and J usage is TRBJ1-1, with D tentatively TRBD1 (5 bases). Deletions cut 7 bases from V and 11 bases from J, with 17 bases between. This CDR3 comprises 11 residues. CDR1 is SQVTM and CDR2 is ANQGSEA in the germline V gene. CDR3 bases: TGCAGCGCTCCTTGGGGGGATAAGGCTTTCTTT. Translation: CSAPWGDKAFF.

This clonotype was observed many times. This chain uses TRBV5-1 with TRBJ2-1; 9 bases agree with TRBD2. Trimming cost V 4 bases and J 2 bases; bases outside gene matches: 7. The CDR3 is 16 residues long. Germline CDR1 reads SGHRS; CDR2 reads YFSETQ. The CDR3 bases are TGCGCCAGCAGCGGCGGGGGGGGCGGAACCTACAATGAGCAGTTCTTC. Translation: CASSGGGGGTYNEQFF.

This clonotype was observed at least ten times. This chain uses TRBV5-1 with TRBJ2-5; D call uncertain. The CDR3 has 15 amino acids. CDR1 SGHRS and CDR2 YFSETQ come from the germline V gene. The germline V and J ends were trimmed by 0 bases and 5 bases, with 14 bases remaining between them. CDR3 sequence reads: CASSLGTRIGETQYF. Written as DNA, the CDR3 is TGCGCCAGCAGCTTGGGGACGAGGATAGGGGAGACCCAGTACTTC.

This clonotype was seen at least ten times. The J gene is TRBJ2-3, the V gene TRBV5-1; 7 bases match TRBD2. The CDR3 is 13 amino acids. Germline CDR1 reads SGHRS; CDR2 reads YFSETQ. V was clipped by 3 bases and J by 9 bases; unmatched bases: 7. CDR3 DNA sequence: TGCGCCAGCAGCTCGGGGGGAGAACTAACGCAGTATTTT. Its translation is CASSSGGELTQYF.

This clonotype was seen at least ten times. V is TRBV28 and J is TRBJ2-3; D is perhaps TRBD2 (7 bases). Between the trimmed V and J ends, which lost 7 bases and 0 bases, there was a span of 11 bases. CDR3 length: 14 amino acids. Germline lookup yields CDR1 MDHEN and CDR2 SYDVKM. The CDR3 sequence is CASMGGLSTDTQYF. In nucleotides, the CDR3 is TGTGCCAGCATGGGGGGGCTGAGCACAGATACGCAGTATTTT.

This clonotype has ten or more counts. The chain employs TRBV29-1 and TRBJ1-4, with a weak D call TRBD1 (6 bases). The CDR3 is made up of 14 amino acids. V was pared by 2 bases and J by 8 bases, with 15 bases between. Germline V gene lookup returns CDR1 SQVTM and CDR2 ANQGSEA. The CDR3 DNA sequence: TGCAGCGTTGAAACGGGGGGGCGCCGGGAAAAACTGTTTTTT. It is translated as CSVETGGRREKLFF.

Many counts were recorded for this clonotype. This chain connects TRBV12-3 or TRBV12-4 to TRBJ1-5; D is perhaps TRBD1 (5 bases). Trimming pared 2 bases from V and 3 bases from J, leaving 8 bases between. This CDR3 has 14 residues. The CDR3 DNA sequence: TGTGCCAGCAGTTTACGACAGAACAATCAGCCCCAGCATTTT. Translated: CASSLRQNNQPQHF.

This clonotype has a count of ten or more. V and J are TRBV10-3 and TRBJ2-7, with D possibly being TRBD1 (6 bases). V gave up 6 bases and J gave up 2 bases, with 23 bases separating them. This CDR3 contains 17 residues. CDR1 is ENHRY and CDR2 is SYGVKD in the germline V gene. The CDR3 coding sequence is TGTGCCATCAGCGGTCGACACGGAGCGGACAGTACCTACGAGCAGTACTTC. Amino acid sequence: CAISGRHGADSTYEQYF.

This clonotype was picked up many times. The chain combines TRBV20-1 with TRBJ1-6; 7 bases match TRBD1. V was clipped by 6 bases and J by 0 bases; unmatched bases: 8. CDR1 is DFQATT and CDR2 is SNEGSKA in the germline V gene (reference sequence). CDR3 size: 16 residues. DNA of the CDR3: TGCAGTGCCCTTGACAGGGAGAGCTCCTATAATTCACCCCTCCACTTT. Amino acids: CSALDRESSYNSPLHF.

V usage is TRBV4-2 and J usage is TRBJ2-1; tentative D call: TRBD1 (6 bases). Between the trimmed V and J ends, which lost 0 bases and 2 bases, there was a span of 11 bases. CDR1 is LGHNA, CDR2 YNFKEQ, per germline. This CDR3 has 16 amino acids. The CDR3 sequence: CASSQDPGTTYNEQFF. The CDR3 DNA is TGTGCCAGCAGCCAAGATCCCGGGACAACCTACAATGAGCAGTTCTTC.

This clonotype was found many times. V is TRBV7-9 and J is TRBJ2-3; 9 bases are a match to TRBD1. This CDR3 contains 15 residues. The V segment lost 5 bases and the J segment 0 bases; nucleotides outside the gene matches: 3. Germline V gene lookup returns CDR1 SEHNR and CDR2 FQNEAQ (reference sequence). The CDR3 reads CASSRTGDSTDTQYF. The CDR3 DNA sequence: TGTGCCAGCAGCCGGACAGGGGATAGCACAGATACGCAGTATTTT.

This clonotype has a count of ten or more. The chain uses TRBV5-1 and TRBJ1-1; 7 bases match TRBD1. The J segment lost 8 bases and the V segment lost 0 bases, leaving 10 bases of the junction unmatched. The CDR3 length is 15 residues. Germline V gene sequence: CDR1 SGHRS, CDR2 YFSETQ. This CDR3 is CASSLGPGTAIEAFF. Here the CDR3 DNA reads TGCGCCAGCAGCTTGGGCCCCGGGACAGCAATCGAAGCTTTCTTT.

This sequence joins TRBV4-1 and TRBJ2-2; 9 bases match TRBD2. Germline trimming cut 0 bases from V and 2 bases from J; bases unmatched to any gene: 1. Germline lookup yields CDR1 MGHRA and CDR2 YSYEKL. This CDR3 spans 16 amino acids. CDR3: CASSQEGTSNTGELFF. The CDR3 DNA follows: TGCGCCAGCAGCCAAGAGGGGACTAGCAACACCGGGGAGCTGTTTTTT.